The clone carrying this TCR beta chain was picked up a small number of times. Its target is unknown. These data are taken from a study of T-cell memory formation after mild COVID-19. V lost 4 bases and J lost 11, with 13 bases in between. From germline, CDR1 is SGDLS and CDR2 YYNGEE. There are 12 residues in the CDR3. Study observations and caveats: Contracting CD4+ clones sat mainly in CM and EM; CD8+ in EMRA.

The authors produced TCR alpha and TCR beta cDNA libraries with sample barcodes and UMIs by 5'RACE using constant-segment primers. TCRdb reprocessed the 5' RACE reads via MiXCR and lists one record per CDR3 protein. The sample has around 130,000 distinct CDR3 sequences, 13% to 15% seen once. This rearrangement joins TRBV9 to TRBJ2-1; TRBD2 is a possible D gene (6 bases). The sequence was obtained from an adult woman who had mild COVID-19 (a few samples of this study predate the infection). Cell type and time point are not known. The sample taken for sequencing was PBMCs or a T cell subset sorted from them (not recorded which). The DNA for the CDR3 is TGTGCCAGCAGCCCCGGGGGAGCGCAGCAGTTCTTC. Its translation: CASSPGGAQQFF.